This TCR beta chain was retrieved from a study of response to subunit inactivated influenza vaccine. This clonotype has just a few counts. What it recognizes is unknown. Using its own MiXCR run on the RT-PCR reads, TCRdb lists one record per CDR3 protein. The sample contains fewer than 700,000 distinct CDR3 sequences, over 10% of which appear only once. Overall study results and limits: Researchers suggested that each seasonal influenza vaccination recruits few new T cells.

After removal of 1 base from V and 3 bases from J, the junction contained 8 bases not matched to a gene. The CDR3 loop spans 17 amino acids. The V gene's germline CDR1 is SGHAT and CDR2 FQNNGV. The V call is TRBV11-2, the J call TRBJ2-1; 8 bases line up with TRBD1. This specimen was PBMCs from blood, taken about 6 weeks after vaccination. This TCR came from a man in his fifties who received an inactivated influenza vaccine. This chain's CDR3 is CASSLAATGALYNEQFF. The CDR3 DNA reads TGTGCCAGCAGCTTAGCCGCGACAGGGGCGCTCTACAATGAGCAGTTCTTC.